A single sample gave rise to the 28 T cell receptor beta chains below, sequenced in a study of T cell responses to AZD1222 COVID-19 vaccine. Measured with immunoSEQ multiplex PCR; TCRdb has only the in-frame clones, and not every one. The top ten clones hold around 8.6% of a sample with 150,000 or so clones, approximately 83% of them seen once. Sequenced here: peripheral blood, sampled on day 0 of AZD1222 vaccination. These TCRs come from an adult in good health.

The rearrangement joins TRBV11-2 to TRBJ1-1; the D is unclear. Looked up from germline, CDR1 is SGHAT and CDR2 is FQNNGV. Trimming removed 1 base at V and 7 bases at J, with 4 bases between. This CDR3 comprises 11 residues. The chain's CDR3 is CASSLVGEAFF. The CDR3 DNA sequence: TGTGCCAGCAGCTTAGTTGGTGAAGCTTTCTTT.

This chain links TRBV7-8 with TRBJ1-5; the D gene is possibly TRBD1 (5 bases). Trimming removed 0 bases from V and 6 bases from J, with 9 bases in between. Germline-derived CDR1 and CDR2 are SGHVS and FQNEAQ. The CDR3 is made up of 14 amino acids. CDR3 nucleotides: TGTGCCAGCAGCTTAGCCGGGGGGGGTCAGCCCCAGCATTTT. Translated: CASSLAGGGQPQHF.

The chain couples TRBV11-2 to TRBJ1-2; a weak D match, TRBD1 (5 bases). Between the trimmed V and J ends, which lost 10 bases and 8 bases, there was a span of 14 bases. CDR1 SGHAT and CDR2 FQNNGV come from the germline V gene. The length of the CDR3 is 11 residues. The CDR3 DNA reads as TGTGCCATTCCAGGGACGGTGGGCTACACCTTC. Translating it yields CAIPGTVGYTF. Supplemented by reference TRBV11-2 and TRBJ1-2, the full variable domain reads EAGVAQSPRYKIIEKRQSVAFWCNPISGHATLYWYQQILGQGPKLLIQFQNNGVVDDSQLPKDRFSAERLKGVDSTLKIQPAKLEDSAVYLCAIPGTVGYTFGSGTRLTVV.

The chain carries TRBV30 and TRBJ2-2; D perhaps matches TRBD1 (6 bases). In germline, CDR1 is GTSNPN, CDR2 SVGIG (reference sequence). The ends were cut back, 8 bases at V and 6 bases at J, with 16 bases in the middle. The CDR3 loop spans 13 amino acids. CDR3 protein: CAHVDRPAGELFF. The CDR3 bases are TGTGCCCACGTCGACAGGCCAGCCGGGGAGCTGTTTTTT.

The gene calls are TRBV28 and TRBJ1-5, with D perhaps matching TRBD1 (5 bases). CDR3 length: 12 amino acids. The V and J ends lost 7 bases and 6 bases respectively, with 10 bases between them. Germline-derived CDR1 and CDR2 are MDHEN and SYDVKM. The CDR3 loop is CASTRQPQPQHF. Written as DNA, the CDR3 is TGTGCCAGCACACGACAGCCTCAGCCCCAGCATTTT.

In its sample, this clone was seen once. This chain joins TRBV7-8 and TRBJ2-5; D not certain. The germline CDR1 and CDR2 sequences are SGHVS and FQNEAQ. This CDR3 is 14 amino acids long. Trimming removed 1 base from V and 0 bases from J, with 6 bases in between. The CDR3 here is CASSLELYQETQYF. The CDR3 bases are TGTGCCAGCAGCTTAGAATTGTACCAAGAGACCCAGTACTTC. The full variable domain, completed using reference TRBV7-8 and TRBJ2-5, is GAGVSQSPRYKVAKRGQDVALRCDPISGHVSLFWYQQALGQGPEFLTYFQNEAQLDKSGLPSDRFFAERPEGSVSTLKIQRTQQEDSAVYLCASSLELYQETQYFGPGTRLLVL.

Concerning this clone: Other nucleotide sequences from this sample produce the same CDR3. V usage is TRBV5-1 and J usage is TRBJ2-5; no firm D call. Germline CDR1 SGHRS, CDR2 YFSETQ. This CDR3 region has 11 residues. The V end lost 1 base, the J end lost 5 bases, and 3 bases lay between the germline ends. The CDR3 sequence is CASSLQETQYF. Here the CDR3 DNA reads TGCGCCAGCAGCTTGCAGGAGACCCAGTACTTC.

The chain combines TRBV5-8 with TRBJ2-7; D is unresolved. Germline V gene data show CDR1 as SGHTS and CDR2 as YDEGEE. Trimming stripped 1 base from V and 3 bases from J, with 2 bases between. The CDR3 has 11 residues. The CDR3 reads CASSLNYEQYF. CDR3 coding DNA: TGTGCCAGCAGCTTGAACTACGAGCAGTACTTC.

The V gene is TRBV6-5, the J gene TRBJ1-1, with 7 bases lining up with TRBD1. V lost 4 bases to trimming and J lost 0 bases; unmatched junction nucleotides: 5. This CDR3 spans 15 amino acids. CDR1 MNHEY and CDR2 SVGAGI come from the germline V gene. In DNA, the CDR3 is TGTGCCAGCAGTTTGACAGGGAGTATGAACACTGAAGCTTTCTTT. Translated, it gives CASSLTGSMNTEAFF.

J is TRBJ2-5 and V is TRBV10-3; D perhaps matches TRBD2 (6 bases). Trimming left V 4 bases short and J 5 bases short, with 14 bases between. The CDR3 loop spans 14 amino acids. Germline V gene lookup returns CDR1 ENHRY and CDR2 SYGVKD. As DNA, the CDR3 is TGTGCCATCAGTGGAAGGGCTAGCGTGGAGACCCAGTACTTC. The encoded protein is CAISGRASVETQYF.

The rearrangement joins TRBV9 to TRBJ2-3, with D possibly called TRBD1 or TRBD2 (7 bases each). The germline V gene encodes CDR1 SGDLS and CDR2 YYNGEE. Trimming took 0 bases from V and 3 from J, leaving 20 bases between them. The CDR3 totals 18 residues. The CDR3 is CASSVGSRGAGVTDTQYF. The CDR3 region has the DNA TGTGCCAGCAGCGTAGGATCCAGGGGGGCGGGAGTAACAGATACGCAGTATTTT.

As regards this clone: Different DNA sequences within this sample yield the same CDR3. The chain links TRBV11-3 to TRBJ2-3; no clear D gene. This CDR3 is built from 13 residues. V lost 0 bases, J lost 4 bases, and 5 bases lay in between. Germline loops: CDR1 SGHNT, CDR2 YENEEA. The DNA of the CDR3 is TGTGCCAGCAGCTTAGAGACATCAGATACGCAGTATTTT. This gives the protein CASSLETSDTQYF.

The rearrangement joins TRBV7-9 to TRBJ1-1; TRBD1 is a possible D gene (6 bases). Germline V CDR1 and CDR2: SEHNR, FQNEAQ (reference sequence). The length of the CDR3 is 17 residues. V gave up 3 bases and J gave up 1 base, with 18 bases separating them. The CDR3 is CASSLVALAGANTEAFF. The CDR3 DNA sequence: TGTGCCAGCAGCTTGGTAGCGTTGGCAGGGGCGAACACTGAAGCTTTCTTT.

This clone was recorded at least ten times. The J gene is TRBJ2-7, the V gene TRBV6-5; possibly TRBD2 for D (6 bases). Germline V gene data show CDR1 as MNHEY and CDR2 as SVGAGI. With 7 bases removed from V and 7 bases from J, the gap between germline ends came to 17 bases. The CDR3 is made up of 13 amino acids. The CDR3 DNA sequence: TGTGCCAGCATTACTGGACCTGGGGGGGAGCAGTACTTC. This sequence encodes CASITGPGGEQYF.

This clone showed up just once. The V call is TRBV10-3, the J call TRBJ1-3; possible D gene TRBD1, 5 bases. CDR3 length equals 16 residues. V was cut by 6 bases and J by 0 bases, with 15 bases left in between. The germline CDR1 and CDR2 sequences are ENHRY and SYGVKD. The CDR3 spells CAISPSTGGSGNTIYF. CDR3 DNA: TGTGCCATCAGCCCATCCACGGGGGGCTCTGGAAACACCATATATTTT.

The V and J genes are TRBV6-2 or TRBV6-3 and TRBJ2-3, with D possibly matching TRBD2 (6 bases). In germline, CDR1 is MNHEY, CDR2 SVGEGT. Between the trimmed V and J ends, which lost 3 bases and 5 bases, there was a span of 12 bases. There are 14 residues in the CDR3. This CDR3 reads CASSYLRGGDTQYF. For the CDR3, the DNA is TGTGCCAGCAGTTATCTGAGGGGAGGAGATACGCAGTATTTT.

The chain combines TRBV19 with TRBJ2-7, with a tentative D call TRBD2 (5 bases). From germline, CDR1 is LNHDA and CDR2 SQIVND (reference sequence). The CDR3 covers 17 residues. Trimming stripped 6 bases from V and 2 bases from J, with 23 bases between. CDR3 in amino acids: CASSLGITIPETYEQYF. DNA for the CDR3: TGTGCCAGTAGCCTCGGGATAACCATACCGGAGACCTACGAGCAGTACTTC.

This clone was picked up one time. The V and J genes are TRBV18 and TRBJ2-3; the D gene is possibly TRBD1 (5 bases). Germline CDR1 is KGHSH and CDR2 is LQKENI. CDR3 length equals 16 residues. Trimming removed 0 bases from V and 0 bases from J, with 10 bases in between. The CDR3 bases are TGTGCCAGCTCACCACCAGCGCAGGGTAGCACAGATACGCAGTATTTT. Translating it yields CASSPPAQGSTDTQYF. Full variable domain (remainder filled in from reference TRBV18 and TRBJ2-3): NAGVMQNPRHLVRRRGQEARLRCSPMKGHSHVYWYRQLPEEGLKFMVYLQKENIIDESGMPKERFSAEFPKEGPSILRIQQVVRGDSAAYFCASSPPAQGSTDTQYFGPGTRLTVL.

This chain connects TRBV11-2 to TRBJ2-3; 9 bases are shared with TRBD2. V trimming: 1 base; J trimming: 5 bases; junction bases outside the gene matches: 7. The germline gives CDR1 SGHAT, CDR2 FQNNGV. The CDR3 runs 16 residues. The CDR3, as DNA: TGTGCCAGCAGCTTAGGTCGAGCGGGGGGTAGAGATACGCAGTATTTT. It codes for CASSLGRAGGRDTQYF.

The chain combines TRBV3-1 (or the pseudogene TRBV3-2) with TRBJ1-1; D is uncertain. Germline assignment: CDR1 LGHDT and CDR2 YNNKEL (reference sequence). The CDR3 covers 13 residues. V was shortened by 1 base and J by 4 bases, with 7 bases between the two germline ends. The CDR3 sequence: CASSQVGSTEAFF. Written as DNA, the CDR3 is TGTGCCAGCAGCCAAGTGGGAAGCACTGAAGCTTTCTTT.

This chain joins TRBV27 and TRBJ2-7, with 9 bases lining up with TRBD2. The germline CDR1 and CDR2 sequences are MNHEY and SMNVEV (reference sequence). This CDR3 contains 14 residues. The V gene end was trimmed by 6 bases and the J gene end by 1 base; junction bases not matched to a gene: 4. CDR3: CASSLAGESYEQYF. The CDR3 region has the DNA TGTGCCAGCAGCTTAGCGGGAGAATCCTACGAGCAGTACTTC.

This clone was seen a few times. The V call is TRBV5-1, the J call TRBJ1-2; 9 bases align to TRBD1. Trimming cost V 9 bases and J 2 bases; bases outside gene matches: 5. The CDR3 consists of 13 residues. Germline V gene sequence: CDR1 SGHRS, CDR2 YFSETQ. CDR3 DNA sequence: TGCGCCACCTCGGGACAGGGAAACTATGGCTACACCTTC. Residues: CATSGQGNYGYTF.

A few counts support this clone. The chain couples TRBV19 to TRBJ2-7, with 11 positions matching TRBD2. Germline CDR1 is LNHDA and CDR2 is SQIVND (reference sequence). J was trimmed by 2 bases and V by 9 bases; bases with no gene match: 6. This CDR3 has 14 residues. The CDR3 DNA reads as TGTGCCAGCGCCCTAGCGGGGGGAACCTACGAGCAGTACTTC. Translating it yields CASALAGGTYEQYF.

This chain joins TRBV4-1 and TRBJ2-7, with D perhaps given as TRBD1 or TRBD2 (6 bases each). The germline V and J ends were trimmed by 1 base and 2 bases, with 15 bases remaining between them. The CDR3 is 16 amino acids. Germline V gene sequence: CDR1 MGHRA, CDR2 YSYEKL. The DNA for the CDR3 is TGCGCCAGCAGCCAAGGCCTTCGGGGGCGCCCCTACGAGCAGTACTTC. It translates to CASSQGLRGRPYEQYF.

V usage is TRBV29-1 and J usage is TRBJ1-2, with D perhaps TRBD1 (5 bases). The V end lost 5 bases, the J end lost 8 bases, and 18 bases lay between the germline ends. This CDR3 is 13 amino acids long. In germline, CDR1 is SQVTM, CDR2 ANQGSEA. In DNA, the CDR3 is TGCAGCGTTACAGGAACAGTTCTGAGGGGCTACACCTTC. Its protein product is CSVTGTVLRGYTF.

This chain connects TRBV6-5 to TRBJ2-1; possible D gene TRBD2, 6 bases. V gave up 0 bases and J gave up 12 bases, with 15 bases separating them. The germline gives CDR1 MNHEY, CDR2 SVGAGI. The CDR3 consists of 14 residues. The CDR3 region is CASSYSSGVGGQFF. The CDR3 DNA reads as TGTGCCAGCAGTTACTCCAGTGGCGTGGGGGGGCAGTTCTTC.

This clone showed up just once. Here the CDR3 DNA reads TGCGCCAGCAGCCAAGAGGCGGGATTCTCCTACGAGCAGTACTTC. Amino acid sequence: CASSQEAGFSYEQYF. V gene TRBV4-1 combines with J gene TRBJ2-7; TRBD2 is a possible D gene (6 bases). CDR1 and CDR2 from the germline V gene are MGHRA and YSYEKL. The CDR3 has 15 residues. The V end lost 0 bases, the J end lost 0 bases, and 9 bases lay between the germline ends.

In the case of this clone: This CDR3 is also generated by other DNA sequences in the sample. The rearrangement links TRBV7-6 to TRBJ2-2; D remains unclear. Looked up from germline, CDR1 is SGHVS and CDR2 is FNYEAQ. The CDR3 covers 13 residues. Trimming removed 1 base from V and 7 bases from J, with 7 bases in between. The DNA of the CDR3 is TGTGCCAGCAGCTTAGGGGCCGGCGGGGAGCTGTTTTTT. Translation: CASSLGAGGELFF.